Reported below is one TCR beta chain. Data came from immunoSEQ multiplex PCR; TCRdb stores just in-frame clones and leaves some out. The table lists approximately 470,000 clones, roughly 87% of them singletons. These data originate in a study of blood T cell repertoires in COVID-19. V shed 10 bases and J shed 3 bases, with 15 bases lying between them. From germline, CDR1 is KGHSH and CDR2 LQKENI. The CDR3 runs 14 residues. The clonotype comes from a woman aged 18-29 years who had recovered from COVID-19. Sequencing input: PBMCs or T cells enriched from blood (not recorded which). The chain employs TRBV18 and TRBJ2-2; a weak D match, TRBD2 (5 bases). The CDR3 nucleotides are TGTGCCACCCGGGCCGGGATTGACACCGGGGAGCTGTTTTTT. Its translation: CATRAGIDTGELFF.